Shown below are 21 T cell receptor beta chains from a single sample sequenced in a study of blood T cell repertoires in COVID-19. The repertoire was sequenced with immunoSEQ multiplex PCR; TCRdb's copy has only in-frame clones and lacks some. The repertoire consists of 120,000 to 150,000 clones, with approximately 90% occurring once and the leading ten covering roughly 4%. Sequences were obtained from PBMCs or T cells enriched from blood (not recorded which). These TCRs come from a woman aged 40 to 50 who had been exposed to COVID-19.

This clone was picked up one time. The DNA of the CDR3 is TGTGCCAGCAGCCCCGCACCCTCAACAGGGAACACCGGGGAGCTGTTTTTT. This sequence encodes CASSPAPSTGNTGELFF. This chain links TRBV7-3 with TRBJ2-2; weak D call: TRBD1 (5 bases). V was pared by 5 bases and J by 1 base, with 17 bases between. The germline gives CDR1 SGHTA, CDR2 FQGTGA. The CDR3 runs 17 residues.

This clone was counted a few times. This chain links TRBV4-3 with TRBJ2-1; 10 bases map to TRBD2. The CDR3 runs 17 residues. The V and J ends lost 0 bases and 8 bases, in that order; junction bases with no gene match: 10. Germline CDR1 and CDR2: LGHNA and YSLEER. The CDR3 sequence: CASSQDYSGRASDEQFF. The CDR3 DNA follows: TGCGCCAGCAGCCAAGATTACAGCGGGAGGGCCTCAGATGAGCAGTTCTTC.

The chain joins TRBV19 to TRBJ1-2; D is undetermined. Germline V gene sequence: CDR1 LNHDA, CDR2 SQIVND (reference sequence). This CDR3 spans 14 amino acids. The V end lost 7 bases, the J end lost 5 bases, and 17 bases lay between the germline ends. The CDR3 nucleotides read TGTGCCAGTACGCCGACGGCGGGAAAATATGGCTACACCTTC. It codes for CASTPTAGKYGYTF.

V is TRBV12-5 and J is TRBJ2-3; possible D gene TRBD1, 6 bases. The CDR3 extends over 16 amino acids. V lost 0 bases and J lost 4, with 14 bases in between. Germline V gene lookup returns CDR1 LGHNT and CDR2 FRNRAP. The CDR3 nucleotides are TGTGCTAGTGGTTTGGTGCTCAGGGGCTTCCCAGATACGCAGTATTTT. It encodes CASGLVLRGFPDTQYF.

The CDR3 here is CASSLGLAGGVETQYF. The CDR3 DNA is TGTGCCAGCAGCTTGGGACTAGCGGGGGGAGTGGAGACCCAGTACTTC. V is TRBV11-3 and J is TRBJ2-5, with 15 bases that match TRBD2. Germline assignment: CDR1 SGHNT and CDR2 YENEEA. The CDR3 spans 16 residues. V was clipped by 3 bases and J by 5 bases; unmatched bases: 4.

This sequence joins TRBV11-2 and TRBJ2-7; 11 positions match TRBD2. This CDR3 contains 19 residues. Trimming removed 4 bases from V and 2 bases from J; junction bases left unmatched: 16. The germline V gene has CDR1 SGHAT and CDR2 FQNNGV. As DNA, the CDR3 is TGTGCCAGCAGCTGGATTAGCGGGGGGGGAAGCAAGGACACCTACGAGCAGTACTTC. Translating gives CASSWISGGGSKDTYEQYF.

CDR3 DNA sequence: TGTGCCAGCAGCACAAACAGGGGGCCTAACACCGGGGAGCTGTTTTTT. Amino acid sequence: CASSTNRGPNTGELFF. The rearrangement uses TRBV11-3 and TRBJ2-2; 9 positions match TRBD1. Germline loops: CDR1 SGHNT, CDR2 YENEEA. V lost 5 bases, J lost 2 bases, and 6 bases stayed unmatched. The CDR3 contains 16 residues.

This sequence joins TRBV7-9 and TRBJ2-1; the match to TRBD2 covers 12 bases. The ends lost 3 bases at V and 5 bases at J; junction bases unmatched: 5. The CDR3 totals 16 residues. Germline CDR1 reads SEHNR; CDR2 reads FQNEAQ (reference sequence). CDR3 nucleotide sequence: TGTGCCAGCAGCTTCACACGACTAGCGGGAGACAATGAGCAGTTCTTC. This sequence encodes CASSFTRLAGDNEQFF.

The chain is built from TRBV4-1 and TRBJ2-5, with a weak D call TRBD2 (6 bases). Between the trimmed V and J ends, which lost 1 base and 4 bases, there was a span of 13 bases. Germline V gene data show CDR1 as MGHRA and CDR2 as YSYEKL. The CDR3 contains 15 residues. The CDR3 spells CASSQVWRGPETQYF. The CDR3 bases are TGCGCCAGCAGCCAAGTCTGGAGGGGCCCAGAGACCCAGTACTTC.

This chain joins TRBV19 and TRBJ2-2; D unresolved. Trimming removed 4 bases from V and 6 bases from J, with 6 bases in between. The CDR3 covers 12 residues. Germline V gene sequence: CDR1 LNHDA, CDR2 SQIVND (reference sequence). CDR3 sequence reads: CASSTPPGELFF. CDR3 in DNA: TGTGCCAGTAGTACTCCCCCCGGGGAGCTGTTTTTT.

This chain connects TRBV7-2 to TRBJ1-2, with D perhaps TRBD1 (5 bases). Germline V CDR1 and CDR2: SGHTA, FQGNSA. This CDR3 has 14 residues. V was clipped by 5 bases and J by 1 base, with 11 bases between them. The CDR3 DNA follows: TGTGCCAGCAGCAGGGGAGGGAATAACTATGGCTACACCTTC. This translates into CASSRGGNNYGYTF.

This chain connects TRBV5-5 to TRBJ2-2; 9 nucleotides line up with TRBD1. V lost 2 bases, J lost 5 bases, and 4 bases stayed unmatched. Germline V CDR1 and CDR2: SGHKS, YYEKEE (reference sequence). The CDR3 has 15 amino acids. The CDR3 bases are TGTGCCAGCAGCTTACAGGGGGCTTCGACCGGGGAGCTGTTTTTT. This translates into CASSLQGASTGELFF.

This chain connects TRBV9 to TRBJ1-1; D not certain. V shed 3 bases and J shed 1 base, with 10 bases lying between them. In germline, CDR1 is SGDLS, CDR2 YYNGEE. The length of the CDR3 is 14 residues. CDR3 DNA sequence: TGTGCCAGCAGCGATCCCTCAGGGAACACTGAAGCTTTCTTT. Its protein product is CASSDPSGNTEAFF.

The chain's CDR3 is CASSFLAGLDTQYF. CDR3 in DNA: TGTGCCAGCAGTTTCCTAGCGGGTTTAGATACGCAGTATTTT. The chain recombines TRBV27 with TRBJ2-3; 8 positions agree with TRBD2. Germline CDR1 MNHEY, CDR2 SMNVEV (reference sequence). The trim removed 3 bases at V and 5 bases at J, leaving 4 bases unmatched. This CDR3 is built from 14 residues.

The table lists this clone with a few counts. The CDR3: CAQKGVGGELFF. The CDR3 DNA is TGTGCCCAAAAAGGGGTCGGCGGGGAGCTGTTTTTT. The chain combines TRBV7-6 with TRBJ2-2; possibly TRBD1 for D (5 bases). Per germline, CDR1 SGHVS and CDR2 FNYEAQ. The V and J ends lost 11 bases and 7 bases respectively, with 14 bases between them. The CDR3 contains 12 residues.

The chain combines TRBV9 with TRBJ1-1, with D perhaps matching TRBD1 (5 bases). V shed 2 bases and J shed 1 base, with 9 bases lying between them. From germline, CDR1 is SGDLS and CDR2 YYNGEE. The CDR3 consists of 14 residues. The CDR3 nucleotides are TGTGCCAGCAGCGTCATGGGGGGGAACACTGAAGCTTTCTTT. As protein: CASSVMGGNTEAFF.

CDR3 sequence: CASSDWSHSFNEQFF. The CDR3 DNA sequence: TGCGCCAGCAGTGATTGGAGCCACTCTTTCAATGAGCAGTTCTTC. The chain uses TRBV10-2 and TRBJ2-1, with D hard to call. Germline CDR1 and CDR2: WSHSY and SAAADI. Trimming cost V 3 bases and J 6 bases, with 15 bases left between them. The CDR3 runs 15 residues.

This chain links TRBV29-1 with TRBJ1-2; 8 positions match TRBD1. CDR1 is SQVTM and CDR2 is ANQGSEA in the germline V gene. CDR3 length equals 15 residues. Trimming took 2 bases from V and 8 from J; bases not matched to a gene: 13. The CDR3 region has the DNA TGCAGCGTTGAATCGGGGCCAGGGGGCGCTTGGGGCTACACCTTC. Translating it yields CSVESGPGGAWGYTF.

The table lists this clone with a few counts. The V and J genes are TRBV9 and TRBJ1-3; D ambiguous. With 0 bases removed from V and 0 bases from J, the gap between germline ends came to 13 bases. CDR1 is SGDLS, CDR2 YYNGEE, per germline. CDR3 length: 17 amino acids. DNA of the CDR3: TGTGCCAGCAGCGTAGATAGGTCAGGCGTCTCTGGAAACACCATATATTTT. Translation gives CASSVDRSGVSGNTIYF. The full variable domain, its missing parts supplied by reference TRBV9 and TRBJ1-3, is DSGVTQTPKHLITATGQRVTLRCSPRSGDLSVYWYQQSLDQGLQFLIQYYNGEERAKGNILERFSAQQFPDLHSELNLSSLELGDSALYFCASSVDRSGVSGNTIYFGEGSWLTVV.

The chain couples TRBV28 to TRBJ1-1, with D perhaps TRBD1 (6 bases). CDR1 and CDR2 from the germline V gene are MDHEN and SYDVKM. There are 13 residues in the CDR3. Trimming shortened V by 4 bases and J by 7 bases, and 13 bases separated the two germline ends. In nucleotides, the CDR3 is TGTGCCAGCAGTTACAGGGTGGAGATTGAAGCTTTCTTT. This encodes CASSYRVEIEAFF.

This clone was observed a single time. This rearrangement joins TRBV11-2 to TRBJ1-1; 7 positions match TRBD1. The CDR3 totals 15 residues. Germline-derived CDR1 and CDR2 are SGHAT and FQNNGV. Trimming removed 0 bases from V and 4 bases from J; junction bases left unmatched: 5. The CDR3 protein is CASSLDRQGVTEAFF. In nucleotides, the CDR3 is TGTGCCAGCAGCTTAGACCGACAGGGAGTCACTGAAGCTTTCTTT.